Below are 18 T cell receptor beta chains sequenced from a single sample in a study of PD-1 blockade in mismatch repair-deficient tumors. TCRdb's table, derived via immunoSEQ multiplex PCR, lists solely in-frame clones and lacks some. Of approximately 100,000 clones listed, 70% to 85% are singletons. This specimen was peripheral blood, taken approximately 36 weeks after starting pembrolizumab. The receptors here all came from an adult with mismatch repair-deficient cancer.

The chain combines TRBV25-1 with TRBJ2-5; maybe TRBD2 (6 bases). Trimming removed 4 bases from V and 1 base from J, with 7 bases in between. CDR1 is MGHDK, CDR2 SYGVNS, per germline. The CDR3 consists of 13 residues. CDR3 DNA sequence: TGTGCCAGCAGTGGGGACTTCCAAGAGACCCAGTACTTC. Translation: CASSGDFQETQYF.

The chain uses TRBV28 and TRBJ2-7; 8 nucleotides agree with TRBD1. The CDR3 is 14 residues long. J lost 5 bases, V lost 3 bases, and 6 bases had no gene match. The V gene's germline CDR1 is MDHEN and CDR2 SYDVKM. CDR3 sequence (DNA): TGTGCCAGCAGTTTTGTCGCAGGGGGCAACGAGCAGTACTTC. Its protein is CASSFVAGGNEQYF.

V is TRBV10-2 and J is TRBJ2-1, with TRBD2 as a possible D gene (6 bases). Deletions cut 3 bases from V and 10 bases from J, with 22 bases between. This CDR3 region has 16 residues. Germline values: CDR1 WSHSY, CDR2 SAAADI. The chain's CDR3 is CASSDYGGGPPREQFF. The CDR3 coding sequence is TGCGCCAGCAGTGATTACGGGGGAGGCCCCCCGAGGGAGCAGTTCTTC.

The chain uses TRBV5-1 and TRBJ2-3, with no clear D. Germline assignment: CDR1 SGHRS and CDR2 YFSETQ. The CDR3 runs 12 residues. V was clipped by 2 bases and J by 6 bases, with 7 bases between them. In DNA form, the CDR3 reads TGCGCCAGCAGCTTTAACTCGGATACGCAGTATTTT. Amino acids: CASSFNSDTQYF.

J is TRBJ1-1 and V is TRBV7-6, with 7 bases fitting TRBD1. The V gene's germline CDR1 is SGHVS and CDR2 FNYEAQ. The CDR3 contains 17 residues. V lost 5 bases to trimming and J lost 5 bases; unmatched junction nucleotides: 17. The CDR3 region is CASSLTPWEGAYTEAFF. As DNA, the CDR3 is TGTGCCAGCAGCCTCACCCCTTGGGAGGGGGCTTATACTGAAGCTTTCTTT.

The chain has TRBV30 and TRBJ1-3; 7 bases line up with TRBD1. V shed 2 bases, J shed 0 bases, and the junction held 4 bases outside the gene matches. CDR1 GTSNPN and CDR2 SVGIG come from the germline V gene (reference sequence). The CDR3 is 15 amino acids. The CDR3 bases are TGTGCCTGGAGTTCAGGGGGGAACTCTGGAAACACCATATATTTT. Residues: CAWSSGGNSGNTIYF.

The rearrangement uses TRBV25-1 and TRBJ1-1, with 7 bases that match TRBD1. Trimming at V came to 7 bases and at J to 7 bases, leaving 9 bases not matched to a gene. The CDR3 runs 13 residues. Germline lookup yields CDR1 MGHDK and CDR2 SYGVNS. DNA of the CDR3: TGTGCCAGCACCACAGGGGAGAGGGGTGAAGCTTTCTTT. It encodes CASTTGERGEAFF.

Turning to this clone: Other DNA sequences from this sample encode an identical CDR3 as well. The J gene is TRBJ1-1, the V gene TRBV10-3; 11 bases are shared with TRBD1. Germline CDR1 is ENHRY and CDR2 is SYGVKD. With V trimmed by 5 bases and J by 1 base, 3 bases remained unmatched. CDR3 length: 15 amino acids. CDR3 DNA: TGTGCCATCAGTAGGACAGGGGGCAGGAACACTGAAGCTTTCTTT. Residues: CAISRTGGRNTEAFF.

The chain uses TRBV7-2 and TRBJ2-7; perhaps TRBD1 as D (6 bases). This CDR3 region has 17 residues. Trimming shortened V by 1 base and J by 6 bases, and 22 bases separated the two germline ends. Germline V gene sequence: CDR1 SGHTA, CDR2 FQGNSA. DNA for the CDR3: TGTGCCAGCAGCTTAGGTCGACAGGCCACAGGTCTACGCGAGCAGTACTTC. Amino acids: CASSLGRQATGLREQYF. The variable domain in full, completed from reference TRBV7-2 and TRBJ2-7, reads GAGVSQSPSNKVTEKGKDVELRCDPISGHTALYWYRQSLGQGLEFLIYFQGNSAPDKSGLPSDRFSAERTGGSVSTLTIQRTQQEDSAVYLCASSLGRQATGLREQYFGPGTRLTVT.

The V gene is TRBV10-1, the J gene TRBJ2-3; D possibly corresponds to TRBD2 (7 bases). This CDR3 region has 16 residues. The germline V gene encodes CDR1 WNHNN and CDR2 SYGVQD (reference sequence). Trimming removed 6 bases from V and 2 bases from J, with 18 bases in between. CDR3 in DNA: TGCGCCAGCAGCGGAGTGGGGGCGGGAGACACAGATACGCAGTATTTT. This encodes CASSGVGAGDTDTQYF.

The chain carries TRBV5-6 and TRBJ1-2; TRBD1 agrees at 9 bases. The germline CDR1 and CDR2 sequences are SGHDT and YYEEEE. The CDR3 extends over 16 amino acids. Unmatched junction bases numbered 13, after V lost 4 bases and J lost 6 bases. This chain's CDR3 is CASSPDSIDRGNGYTF. CDR3 coding DNA: TGTGCCAGCAGCCCCGACAGTATAGACAGGGGGAATGGCTACACCTTC. Full variable domain (rest looked up from reference TRBV5-6 and TRBJ1-2): DAGVTQSPTHLIKTRGQQVTLRCSPKSGHDTVSWYQQALGQGPQFIFQYYEEEERQRGNFPDRFSGHQFPNYSSELNVNALLLGDSALYLCASSPDSIDRGNGYTFGSGTRLTVV.

This clone was seen only a few times. CDR3 DNA: TGTGCCAGCAGTTTTCCGGGACAGGGGGCGAACTACGAGCAGTACTTC. It specifies CASSFPGQGANYEQYF. This chain uses TRBV28 with TRBJ2-7; 12 bases align to TRBD1. This CDR3 region has 16 residues. Germline CDR1 reads MDHEN; CDR2 reads SYDVKM. V dropped 3 bases and J dropped 3; count of bases not matched to a gene: 6. Based on the CDR3 plus reference TRBV28 and TRBJ2-7, the full variable domain is DVKVTQSSRYLVKRTGEKVFLECVQDMDHENMFWYRQDPGLGLRLIYFSYDVKMKEKGDIPEGYSVSREKKERFSLILESASTNQTSMYLCASSFPGQGANYEQYFGPGTRLTVT.

The rearrangement joins TRBV5-1 to TRBJ2-4; D might be TRBD1 (6 bases). The CDR3 totals 14 residues. The V end lost 1 base, the J end lost 5 bases, and 10 bases lay between the germline ends. Germline CDR1 is SGHRS and CDR2 is YFSETQ. The CDR3 loop reads CASSLLQGENIQYF. The CDR3 coding sequence is TGCGCCAGCAGCTTGTTACAGGGAGAAAACATTCAGTACTTC.

The J gene is TRBJ2-1, the V gene TRBV7-3; TRBD2 agrees at 13 bases. J was trimmed by 7 bases and V by 5 bases; bases with no gene match: 5. Germline CDR1 and CDR2: SGHTA and FQGTGA. The CDR3 spans 15 residues. The CDR3 spells CASSRGTSGKNEQFF. The CDR3 DNA reads TGTGCCAGCAGCCGTGGGACTAGCGGGAAAAATGAGCAGTTCTTC.

V gene TRBV5-8 combines with J gene TRBJ1-1, with 7 bases aligning to TRBD1. The CDR3 runs to 16 residues. The V gene end was trimmed by 8 bases and the J gene end by 2 bases; junction bases not matched to a gene: 15. In germline, CDR1 is SGHTS, CDR2 YDEGEE. In DNA form, the CDR3 reads TGTGCCAGTACGCCACAGGGGAGCCATTTCAACACTGAAGCTTTCTTT. It encodes CASTPQGSHFNTEAFF. The entire variable domain, with the rest obtained from reference TRBV5-8 and TRBJ1-1, is as follows: EAGVTQSPTHLIKTRGQQATLRCSPISGHTSVYWYQQALGLGLQFLLWYDEGEERNRGNFPPRFSGRQFPNYSSELNVNALELEDSALYLCASTPQGSHFNTEAFFGQGTRLTVV.

The chain recombines TRBV12-5 with TRBJ1-1, with 7 bases matching TRBD1. This CDR3 spans 14 amino acids. CDR1 LGHNT and CDR2 FRNRAP come from the germline V gene. The trim removed 5 bases at V and 2 bases at J, leaving 5 bases unmatched. Here the CDR3 reads CASGVGGGNTEAFF. CDR3 bases: TGTGCTAGTGGTGTGGGAGGGGGCAACACTGAAGCTTTCTTT. The full variable domain, its missing parts supplied by reference TRBV12-5 and TRBJ1-1, is DARVTQTPRHKVTEMGQEVTMRCQPILGHNTVFWYRQTMMQGLELLAYFRNRAPLDDSGMPKDRFSAEMPDATLATLKIQPSEPRDSAVYFCASGVGGGNTEAFFGQGTRLTVV.

The rearrangement uses TRBV9 and TRBJ2-2, with no clear D. Per the germline V gene, CDR1 is SGDLS and CDR2 is YYNGEE. V shed 4 bases and J shed 2 bases, with 6 bases lying between them. The CDR3 spans 13 residues. The CDR3 loop reads CASSSSNTGELFF. The CDR3 DNA follows: TGTGCCAGCAGCTCAAGCAACACCGGGGAGCTGTTTTTT. Full variable domain (missing parts from reference TRBV9 and TRBJ2-2): DSGVTQTPKHLITATGQRVTLRCSPRSGDLSVYWYQQSLDQGLQFLIQYYNGEERAKGNILERFSAQQFPDLHSELNLSSLELGDSALYFCASSSSNTGELFFGEGSRLTVL.

The chain links TRBV11-2 to TRBJ2-5; maybe TRBD2 (7 bases). The CDR3 runs to 16 residues. Germline assignment: CDR1 SGHAT and CDR2 FQNNGV. Trimming took off 0 bases at V and 3 bases at J, with 14 bases between the two ends. The CDR3 reads CASSLDLSGGEETQYF. CDR3 nucleotide sequence: TGTGCCAGCAGCTTAGATCTCTCGGGGGGCGAAGAGACCCAGTACTTC.